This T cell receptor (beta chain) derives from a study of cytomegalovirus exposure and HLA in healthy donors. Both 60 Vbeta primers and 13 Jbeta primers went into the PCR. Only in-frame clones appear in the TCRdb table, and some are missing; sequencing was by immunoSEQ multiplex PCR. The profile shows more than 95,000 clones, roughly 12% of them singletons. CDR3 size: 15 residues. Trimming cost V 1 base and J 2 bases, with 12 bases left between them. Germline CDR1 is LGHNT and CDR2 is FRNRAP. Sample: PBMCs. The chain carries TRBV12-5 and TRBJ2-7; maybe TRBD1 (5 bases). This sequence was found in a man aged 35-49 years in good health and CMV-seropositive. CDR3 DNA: TGTGCTAGTGGTTTGGGACAGTCGGGTGCCTACGAGCAGTACTTC. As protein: CASGLGQSGAYEQYF.